The next 8 T cell receptor beta chains were all read from a single sample in a study of liver allograft versus peripheral blood T cells. Study summary: In transplanted livers, T cell receptor repertoires were compared with those found in the recipients' peripheral blood.

TCRdb reprocessed the reads with MiXCR, giving one entry per CDR3 protein. The sample gives roughly 2,700 distinct CDR3 sequences, roughly 16% of which show up once; 6% to 7% is in the top ten. The receptors stem from a human patient who had a liver transplant. Some T cells may possibly be graft donor cells.

Remarks on this clonotype: This may stem from a read error, because a much larger clone lies one nucleotide away. The rearrangement uses TRBV6-1 and TRBJ2-1; 11 bases agree with TRBD2. Germline V CDR1 and CDR2: MNHNS, SASEGT. The CDR3 has 14 residues. CDR3 region: CASATSGSYNEQLF. The CDR3, as DNA: TGTGCCAGCGCTACTAGCGGGAGTTACAATGAGCAGTTATTC.

In its sample, this clonotype was seen a few times. This sequence joins TRBV11-2 and TRBJ2-2; 8 nucleotides match TRBD1. This CDR3 region has 13 residues. Germline CDR1 and CDR2: SGHAT and FQNNGV. J gave up 7 bases and V 6 bases, and 4 bases lay outside the gene matches. Written as DNA, the CDR3 is TGTGCCAGCAGAGGACAGGGTTTCGGGGAGCTGTTTTTT. It translates to CASRGQGFGELFF.

As concerns this clonotype: Since a much larger clone is just one base distant, this may be a read error. This sequence joins TRBV12-5 and TRBJ1-5; no clear D. V was cut by 5 bases and J by 0 bases, with 11 bases left in between. The CDR3 covers 15 residues. The germline V gene has CDR1 LGHNT and CDR2 FRNRAP. The CDR3 is CASGPTPTSNQPQHF. CDR3 coding DNA: TGTGCTAGTGGTCCGACACCGACTAGCAATCAGCCCCAGCATTTT.

This clonotype rates as medium-sized. The chain couples TRBV10-3 to TRBJ2-7, with 12 bases fitting TRBD1. The CDR3 is 17 amino acids. The V and J ends lost 0 bases and 3 bases, in that order; junction bases with no gene match: 6. CDR1 and CDR2 from the germline V gene are ENHRY and SYGVKD. CDR3 sequence: CAISESTGTGGNYEQYF. In DNA, the CDR3 is TGTGCCATCAGTGAGTCTACCGGGACAGGGGGCAACTACGAGCAGTACTTC.

On this clonotype itself: It may be a read error: a sequence one base away is much more abundant. The chain combines TRBV19 with TRBJ2-6; D is unresolved. V lost 3 bases to trimming and J lost 2 bases, with 8 bases between them. The CDR3 is 15 residues long. Germline V gene lookup returns CDR1 LNHDA and CDR2 SQIVND (reference sequence). In DNA form, the CDR3 reads TGTGCCAGTAGTATCAAGTACACTGGGGCCAACGTCCTGACTTTC. Encoded protein: CASSIKYTGANVLTF.

In this sample, this clonotype turned up once. The chain couples TRBV9 to TRBJ2-7, with a weak D call TRBD2 (6 bases). Trimming took off 4 bases at V and 3 bases at J, with 17 bases between the two ends. This CDR3 spans 15 amino acids. Germline lookup yields CDR1 SGDLS and CDR2 YYNGEE. CDR3 in DNA: TGTGCCAGCAGCACCCAACCGGGACTCTTCTACGAGCAGTACTTC. The encoded protein is CASSTQPGLFYEQYF.

Relative to its sample, this clonotype is medium-sized (0.01 to 0.1%). The rearrangement links TRBV5-6 to TRBJ1-3, with a possible D match to TRBD1 (6 bases). The CDR3 runs 16 residues. From germline, CDR1 is SGHDT and CDR2 YYEEEE. The ends were cut back, 4 bases at V and 4 bases at J, with 18 bases in the middle. Here the CDR3 DNA reads TGTGCCAGCAGCGCCCAGTCGGGGGCGAAAGGAAACACCATATATTTT. Translation: CASSAQSGAKGNTIYF.

This clonotype was found a few times. A much larger clone sits a single nucleotide away, making a read error possible. The chain joins TRBV6-5 to TRBJ2-1, with 8 bases lining up with TRBD2. CDR1 and CDR2 (germline): MNHEY, SVGAGI. J gave up 9 bases and V 8 bases, and 9 bases lay outside the gene matches. The CDR3 spans 13 residues. The CDR3 nucleotides are TGTGCCAGCGGTAGCGGGGCGATTTGTGAGCAGTTCTTC. Protein product: CASGSGAICEQFF.